A single TCR beta chain is shown here with its context. What antigen it recognizes has not been identified. No much larger clone is present one base from it, and per-base qualities are unavailable. The sample originates from a study of regulatory T cells in long-lasting Graves disease (dated by TCRdb to the early 2020s). In the study overall: Persistent Graves' disease was defined as persistently positive TSH receptor autoantibodies together with antithyroid drug treatment for over 5 years. A total of roughly 33 samples were covered by TCR sequencing, comprising approximately 13 persistent and roughly 20 newly diagnosed Graves' disease patients. Antithyroid drugs had been taken for about 10.3 years on average by persistent Graves' disease patients in the clinical cohort. Peripheral blood TCR sequencing and RNA sequencing compared persistent Graves' disease patients with newly diagnosed Graves' disease patients. The study took place in China and was registered as a clinical trial.

Libraries were prepared through multiplex PCR. Instrument used: Illumina HiSeq 4000. To build TCR beta libraries, CDR3 regions were amplified by Arm-PCR using iRepertoire HTBI primers. PCR products were gel purified before sequencing. Regarding the original processing steps: Gene usage analysis of CDR3 amino acid clonotypes used the roughly 60 TRBV and 14 to 15 TRBJ segments found across samples. COPE and FqMerger were used to merge the filtered high-quality paired reads into contigs. BLAST was used to align contigs to IMGT TRBV, TRBD and TRBJ reference genes, with CDR3 defined following IMGT. Highly expanded clones were defined as clonotypes with a frequency above 0.1%. Shannon entropy served as the measure of repertoire diversity, while the Gini coefficient captured V-J evenness. Clonotypes shared by more than one individual were considered public. Using fastp trimming at Q25 and MiXCR clonotype assembly, TCRdb reanalyzed the public sequencing data and kept in-frame beta chains. When rows share a CDR3 protein, they turn into one entry using the most common DNA and genes. None of the V and J calls come from the authors' own analysis; TCRdb made them. Counted in this sample were 650,000 to 850,000 distinct CDR3 sequences; around 30% of them appeared once. The ten largest account for roughly 41% of the sample.

Reading the label with the study, this specimen's time point is: persistent/refractory GD, antithyroid drugs over 5 years with positive TRAb. RNA was extracted from PBMCs in TRIzol for both TCR sequencing and RNA sequencing. The diagnosis of Graves' disease followed American Thyroid Association guidelines. Recruitment of patients was carried out at an endocrinology department in Xi'an, China. Each patient gave 8.5 to 9.5 milliliters of peripheral blood, collected in an EDTA anticoagulant tube. PBMCs were isolated by Ficoll Paque Plus density gradient separation without further T cell sorting. An Agilent 2100 Bioanalyzer and agarose gel were used to check RNA quality, while a NanoDrop 2000 measured RNA concentration. The V and J ends are trimmed by 2 bases and 1 base, leaving 17 bases between them. For CDR1 and CDR2, the germline V gene (reference sequence) lists GTSNPN and SVGIG. From the cysteine through the phenylalanine, the CDR3 covers 16 amino acids. The retained sequence is limited to the CDR3, 48 bases, with the frame set at the first base.

The paper as a whole reports these results and caveats: Sequencing and analysis were limited to the TCR beta chain. More public clonotypes were shared among persistent patients (more than 2,500) than among newly diagnosed patients (more than 900). As a limitation, the authors acknowledged that the small sample size may reduce accuracy. Because the primary lesion, thyroid tissue, could not be accessed, the study looked at peripheral blood alone. Persistent disease showed preferential use of TRBV28, TRBJ1-2 and TRBJ2-5, whereas newly diagnosed disease favored TRBV20-1 and TRBJ2-1. Persistent Graves' disease patients showed lower TCR Shannon entropy and fewer highly expanded clones than newly diagnosed patients, suggesting clonal expansion.

The TCR sequence derives from a female donor with Graves disease. This material consisted of peripheral blood mononuclear cells (PBMCs), taken when the disease was refractory, from a patient treated with antithyroid drugs. The chain links TRBV30 with TRBJ1-1; matching of 5 bases hints at TRBD1 as the D gene. The bases are TGTGCCTGGAGTTCCCCCGGGGCAACGCCGAACACTGAAGCTTTCTTT. Translated, this gives CAWSSPGATPNTEAFF.